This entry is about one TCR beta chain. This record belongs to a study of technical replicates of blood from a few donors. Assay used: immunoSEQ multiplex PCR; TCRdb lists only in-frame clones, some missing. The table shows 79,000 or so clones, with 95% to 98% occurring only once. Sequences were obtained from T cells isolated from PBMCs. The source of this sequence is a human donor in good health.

In DNA, the CDR3 is TGTGCCAGCAGCGATAGACGGGGCAATCAGCCCCAGCATTTT. Amino acid sequence: CASSDRRGNQPQHF. The rearrangement joins TRBV16 to TRBJ1-5; D remains unclear. V was trimmed by 5 bases and J by 2 bases, leaving 10 bases between them. Germline loops: CDR1 KGHSY, CDR2 FQNENV. The CDR3 has 14 residues. Based on the CDR3 plus reference TRBV16 and TRBJ1-5, the full variable domain is GEEVAQTPKHLVRGEGQKAKLYCAPIKGHSYVFWYQQVLKNEFKFLISFQNENVFDETGMPKERFSAKCLPNSPCSLEIQATKLEDSAVYFCASSDRRGNQPQHFGDGTRLSIL.